The clone carrying this T cell receptor beta chain was seen only a few times. Antigen unknown. This sample is drawn from a study of T cell repertoires in cytomegalovirus infection. About the research overall: In public TCR beta signatures, there were indications of both CMV infection and matching HLA type. General study findings and limits: Clonotypes of TCR beta that were HLA-C-restricted and CMV-specific dominated the ex vivo response.

V shed 4 bases and J 7 bases; nucleotides not matched to a gene: 9. Germline CDR1 reads LNHDA; CDR2 reads SQIVND (reference sequence). The CDR3 is 17 residues long. MiXCR was run by TCRdb on the reads, yielding one entry per CDR3 protein. Of 350,000 to 550,000 distinct CDR3 sequences in the sample, approximately 33% are singletons; the top ten hold around 15%. The TCR originated in a human donor in good health (CMV status not recorded). Some clones in this sample may be carry-over from other donors' samples. Sequences were obtained from PBMCs. V usage is TRBV19 and J usage is TRBJ2-2; the match to TRBD2 covers 13 bases. The CDR3 region has the DNA TGTGCCAGTAGTACCCCGCGAAGACTAGCGGGGGGCGGGGAGCTGTTTTTT. This sequence encodes CASSTPRRLAGGGELFF.